These T cell receptor beta chains were read from a single sample in a study of blood T cells in healthy people across ages. Using its own MiXCR run on the 5' RACE reads, TCRdb lists one record per CDR3 protein. This sample has some 930,000 distinct CDR3 sequences, with 25% to 30% found just once. In addition, the sample was reused for a study of T cells of mothers and their children.

Sequenced material: blood. The origin of the receptors is a woman aged 40 to 50 in good health. Both conserved end residues are part of each CDR3. A D gene is named only where the DNA matches it firmly. Expanded clones get a size class; other rows say once, few or many, or leave the size out.

abundance,d_gene,j_gene,v_gene,CDR3nt,CDR3aa
-,TRBD2,TRBJ2-1,TRBV11-3,TGTGCCAGCAGCTTAGTGGTTAGCGGGGGGTGGAATGAGCAGTTCTTC,CASSLVVSGGWNEQFF
once,TRBD2,TRBJ2-2,TRBV27,TGTGCCAGCAGCCCGATCACTAGCGGGGGTACCGGGGAGCTGTTTTTT,CASSPITSGGTGELFF
few,-,TRBJ2-1,TRBV7-3,TGTGCCAGCAGCACGGTTCGGGGCAATGAGCAGTTCTTC,CASSTVRGNEQFF
-,-,TRBJ2-5,TRBV12-3/TRBV12-4,TGTGCCAGCGGACTCAGGGGGAGGGAGACCCAGTACTTC,CASGLRGRETQYF
many,-,TRBJ2-5,TRBV7-2,TGTGCCAGCGGTAGGAGGAGGGCCCAAGAGACCCAGTACTTC,CASGRRRAQETQYF
-,-,TRBJ1-1,TRBV29-1,TGCAGCCCCTCTTACACTGAAGCTTTCTTT,CSPSYTEAFF
-,TRBD1,TRBJ2-1,TRBV7-2,TGTGCCAGCAGCCTCCGATCGACAGGGGACCCGTTCTTC,CASSLRSTGDPFF
-,-,TRBJ2-1,TRBV20-1,TGCAGTGCCGGAAGGGCGGAGATTAACAATGAGCAGTTCTTC,CSAGRAEINNEQFF
many,TRBD1,TRBJ1-2,TRBV20-1,TGCAGTGCTCCTACCGCAGGGGACAGGGAAGACTATGGCTACACCTTC,CSAPTAGDREDYGYTF
few,TRBD1,TRBJ1-5,TRBV20-1,TGCAGTGCTCCGGACAGGGTTGCCCTGGATAGCAATCAGCCCCAGCATTTT,CSAPDRVALDSNQPQHF
many,TRBD2,TRBJ2-1,TRBV3-1,TGTGCCAGCAGCCAAACCGCCGCGGGGGGGCGGGCGTTCTTC,CASSQTAAGGRAFF
few,-,TRBJ1-1,TRBV29-1,TGCAGCTCGAGGTATTTAGGGATGAACACTGAAGCTTTCTTT,CSSRYLGMNTEAFF
-,-,TRBJ1-5,TRBV6-1,TGTGCCAGCAACGAGAGGGCCGGGAATCAGCCCCAGCATTTT,CASNERAGNQPQHF
few,-,TRBJ1-1,TRBV20-1,TGCAGTGCCCCCAGGGGAGAGGTCCGGGGTTGGAACACTGAAGCTTTCTTT,CSAPRGEVRGWNTEAFF
few,-,TRBJ2-7,TRBV28,TGTGCCAGCACCTCGGGGCAGGCCGTGTCGTACGAGCAGTACTTC,CASTSGQAVSYEQYF
many,-,TRBJ1-4,TRBV5-1,TGCGCCAGCAGCCGCGGGGTAAATGAAAAACTGTTTTTT,CASSRGVNEKLFF
few,-,TRBJ1-4,TRBV5-1,TGCGCCAGCAGCCCGACAGACCCGGCCTATGAAAAACTGTTTTTT,CASSPTDPAYEKLFF
many,TRBD2,TRBJ2-1,TRBV11-2,TGTGCCAGCAGCTCCCTCCTAGCGGGGCCTTACAATGAGCAGTTCTTC,CASSSLLAGPYNEQFF
-,TRBD1,TRBJ2-6,TRBV28,TGTGCCAGCAGTTTATCTGAAGGGGGGACAGGGACTGCGGGGGCCAACGTCCTGACTTTC,CASSLSEGGTGTAGANVLTF
-,TRBD1,TRBJ2-7,TRBV3-1,TGTGCCAGCAGCCAAAGGGACAGGAGTACGTACGAGCAGTACTTC,CASSQRDRSTYEQYF
-,TRBD1,TRBJ2-7,TRBV28,TGTGCCAGCCGTACGTCCGGGACAGTCTACGAGCAGTACTTC,CASRTSGTVYEQYF
few,-,TRBJ2-7,TRBV5-5,TGTGCCAGCAGCTTGGAATGGCAGAACTACGAGCAGTACTTC,CASSLEWQNYEQYF
-,TRBD1,TRBJ2-7,TRBV4-1,TGCGCCAGCAGCCAACCACCCGACAGGGAGCGCGACGAGCAGTACTTC,CASSQPPDRERDEQYF
many,-,TRBJ2-5,TRBV5-1,TGCGCCAGCAGCCTCCCATCCGAAGAGACCCAGTACTTC,CASSLPSEETQYF
-,-,TRBJ2-7,TRBV28,TGTGCCAGCAGTGAGATCTCGAGCTCCTACGAGCAGTACTTC,CASSEISSSYEQYF
few,-,TRBJ2-1,TRBV18,TGTGCCAGCTCGCCCACTGCACCGGGGAACAATGAGCAGTTCTTC,CASSPTAPGNNEQFF
-,TRBD1,TRBJ1-2,TRBV9,TGTGCCAGCAGCGCCGGGCAGGGGGAGTATGGCTACACCTTC,CASSAGQGEYGYTF
-,-,TRBJ2-1,TRBV20-1,TGCAGTGCTAGAGATGAGAGGAGGAGCTCCTACAATGAGCAGTTCTTC,CSARDERRSSYNEQFF
-,TRBD2,TRBJ2-5,TRBV5-1,TGCGCCAGCAGCTTGGAACTAGCGCCAACCGTTACCCAAGAGACCCAGTACTTC,CASSLELAPTVTQETQYF
-,-,TRBJ2-7,TRBV29-1,TGCAGCGTTGAAACTTCGGCAGACTTCGAGCAGTACTTC,CSVETSADFEQYF
many,-,TRBJ2-3,TRBV6-5,TGTGCCAGCAGCTATAGTCCCCAGGGCACAGATACGCAGTATTTT,CASSYSPQGTDTQYF
-,-,TRBJ1-2,TRBV29-1,TGCAGCGTTGGAGGGGGGGACCTCTATGGCTACACCTTC,CSVGGGDLYGYTF
many,-,TRBJ2-6,TRBV20-1,TGCAGTGCTAGGGGGCACCATACTCGCTCTGGGGCCAACGTCCTGACTTTC,CSARGHHTRSGANVLTF
-,-,TRBJ1-5,TRBV19,TGTGCCAGTACGACGGGGGGTTCGCAGCCCCAGCATTTT,CASTTGGSQPQHF
once,TRBD2,TRBJ2-3,TRBV14,TGTACCAGCAGCCCCCTTGTGGCTAGCGGGGGTCGAGATACGCAGTATTTT,CTSSPLVASGGRDTQYF